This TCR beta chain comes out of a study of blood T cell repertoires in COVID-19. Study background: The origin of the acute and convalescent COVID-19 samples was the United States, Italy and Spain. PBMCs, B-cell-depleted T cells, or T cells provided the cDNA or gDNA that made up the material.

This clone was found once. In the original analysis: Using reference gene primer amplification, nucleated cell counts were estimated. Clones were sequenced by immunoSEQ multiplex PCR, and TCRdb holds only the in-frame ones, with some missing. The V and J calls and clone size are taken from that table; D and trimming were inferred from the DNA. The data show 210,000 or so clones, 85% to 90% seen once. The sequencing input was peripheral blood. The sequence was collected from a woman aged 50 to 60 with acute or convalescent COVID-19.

CDR3 sequence reads: CSVAPGDTQYF. Here the CDR3 DNA reads TGCAGCGTTGCCCCGGGAGATACGCAGTATTTT. The chain uses TRBV29-1 and TRBJ2-3; no clear D gene. The germline V and J ends were trimmed by 4 bases and 5 bases, with 7 bases remaining between them. The CDR3 runs 11 residues. From germline, CDR1 is SQVTM and CDR2 ANQGSEA.